The 13 T cell receptor beta chains below were found in one sample sequenced in a study of OX40 agonist ivuxolimab in advanced cancers. The table came from immunoSEQ multiplex PCR; TCRdb's copy has only in-frame clones and leaves some out. The data show around 60,000 clones, with 79% seen just once and around 9.9% held by the top ten. This specimen was CD4+ or CD8+ T cells sorted from blood, taken in a trial of the OX40 agonist ivuxolimab. Receptors were obtained from an adult with an advanced solid tumor such as melanoma, head and neck, liver or kidney cancer.

V is TRBV2 and J is TRBJ2-1; 11 nucleotides match TRBD2. Germline V gives CDR1 SNHLY, CDR2 FYNNEI. Trimming removed 6 bases from V and 3 bases from J; junction bases left unmatched: 4. This CDR3 region has 15 residues. The CDR3 region has the DNA TGTGCCAGCAGCGAGACTAGCGGGAACTACAATGAGCAGTTCTTC. It translates to CASSETSGNYNEQFF.

This clone was detected a few times. The rearrangement joins TRBV30 to TRBJ1-5, with D hard to call. Germline V gives CDR1 GTSNPN, CDR2 SVGIG (reference sequence). The CDR3 is 13 residues long. V lost 3 bases, J lost 7 bases, and 13 bases lay in between. CDR3 region: CAWSLSTNQPQHF. The CDR3 DNA sequence: TGTGCCTGGAGCCTATCTACTAACCAGCCCCAGCATTTT.

The chain couples TRBV5-1 to TRBJ2-1; D unresolved. Trimming cost V 0 bases and J 10 bases, with 8 bases left between them. CDR3 size: 12 residues. Germline CDR1 SGHRS, CDR2 YFSETQ. Here the CDR3 DNA reads TGCGCCAGCAGCTTGGCTCTGAAGGAGCAGTTCTTC. It encodes CASSLALKEQFF. Together with reference TRBV5-1 and TRBJ2-1, the CDR3 gives the full variable domain: KAGVTQTPRYLIKTRGQQVTLSCSPISGHRSVSWYQQTPGQGLQFLFEYFSETQRNKGNFPGRFSGRQFSNSRSEMNVSTLELGDSALYLCASSLALKEQFFGPGTRLTVL.

This clone was seen a few times. The chain links TRBV7-9 to TRBJ1-6, with TRBD1 matching 7 bases. Germline V lookup: CDR1 SEHNR, CDR2 FQNEAQ (reference sequence). V lost 5 bases and J lost 7; bases outside the gene matches: 5. The CDR3 runs 14 residues. CDR3 region: CASSPPTGNSPLHF. CDR3 in DNA: TGTGCCAGCAGCCCCCCGACAGGGAATTCACCCCTCCACTTT.

V usage is TRBV2 and J usage is TRBJ2-7; the D is unclear. Per germline, CDR1 SNHLY and CDR2 FYNNEI. The length of the CDR3 is 15 residues. The V end lost 1 base, the J end lost 1 base, and 11 bases lay between the germline ends. The DNA of the CDR3 is TGTGCCAGCAGTGAAGGCCAGCTTGGGTCCTACGAGCAGTACTTC. Protein product: CASSEGQLGSYEQYF. The entire variable domain, with the rest obtained from reference TRBV2 and TRBJ2-7, is as follows: EPEVTQTPSHQVTQMGQEVILRCVPISNHLYFYWYRQILGQKVEFLVSFYNNEISEKSEIFDDQFSVERPDGSNFTLKIRSTKLEDSAMYFCASSEGQLGSYEQYFGPGTRLTVT.

This rearrangement joins TRBV23-1 to TRBJ1-3; TRBD1 agrees at 8 bases. TRBV23-1 counts as an open reading frame of uncertain function. V lost 7 bases to trimming and J lost 5 bases; unmatched junction nucleotides: 7. This CDR3 contains 14 residues. The CDR3 DNA sequence: TGCGCCAGCAACCCAGACAGGGGTCGAAACACCATATATTTT. This encodes CASNPDRGRNTIYF.

The chain joins TRBV7-2 to TRBJ2-6; TRBD1 agrees at 7 bases. J was trimmed by 0 bases and V by 5 bases; bases with no gene match: 10. The germline CDR1 and CDR2 sequences are SGHTA and FQGNSA. This CDR3 has 18 residues. Here the CDR3 DNA reads TGTGCCAGCAGCCCAGGATTTGACAGGGCCTCTGGGGCCAACGTCCTGACTTTC. This codes for CASSPGFDRASGANVLTF.

The chain combines TRBV28 with TRBJ2-1, with TRBD1 as a possible D gene (5 bases). Germline CDR1 reads MDHEN; CDR2 reads SYDVKM. The V gene lost 10 bases and the J gene lost 0 bases, with 13 bases spanning the gap. The CDR3 loop spans 14 amino acids. The CDR3 DNA is TGTGCCACGTTGGACATACACTCCTACAATGAGCAGTTCTTC. It specifies CATLDIHSYNEQFF.

The chain recombines TRBV5-1 with TRBJ2-3; D is undetermined. Trimming shortened V by 1 base and J by 9 bases, and 12 bases separated the two germline ends. This CDR3 has 13 residues. Germline-derived CDR1 and CDR2 are SGHRS and YFSETQ. Here the CDR3 DNA reads TGCGCCAGCAGCTTGTCTGACTCCGCCACGCAGTATTTT. It is translated as CASSLSDSATQYF.

Points on this clone: Other nucleotide sequences in the sample specify the same CDR3. V gene TRBV18 combines with J gene TRBJ1-2, with D tentatively TRBD1 (6 bases). The CDR3 runs to 12 residues. V lost 3 bases and J lost 8, with 10 bases in between. Germline V CDR1 and CDR2: KGHSH, LQKENI. CDR3: CASSPNRDGYTF. In DNA form, the CDR3 reads TGTGCCAGCTCACCGAACAGGGACGGCTACACCTTC.

In regard to this clone: This CDR3 is also generated by other DNA sequences in the sample. The chain carries TRBV2 and TRBJ2-7; TRBD1 aligns across 9 bases. This CDR3 contains 16 residues. The germline CDR1 and CDR2 sequences are SNHLY and FYNNEI. V trimming: 5 bases; J trimming: 3 bases; junction bases outside the gene matches: 11. The CDR3: CASSSPGQGTSYEQYF. CDR3 coding DNA: TGTGCCAGCAGTAGCCCGGGACAGGGTACTAGCTACGAGCAGTACTTC.

This chain connects TRBV27 to TRBJ2-5; 7 positions agree with TRBD2. The CDR3 loop spans 17 amino acids. The germline gives CDR1 MNHEY, CDR2 SMNVEV (reference sequence). The ends lost 3 bases at V and 2 bases at J; junction bases unmatched: 12. CDR3 in amino acids: CASSFGLGWTRQETQYF. The CDR3 region has the DNA TGTGCCAGCAGTTTTGGGTTGGGGTGGACTAGGCAAGAGACCCAGTACTTC.

The chain links TRBV5-4 to TRBJ2-7; D may be TRBD1 (5 bases). Deletions cut 3 bases from V and 1 base from J, with 8 bases between. The CDR3 sequence is 13 residues long. Germline V gene sequence: CDR1 SGHNT, CDR2 YYREEE (reference sequence). Written as DNA, the CDR3 is TGTGCCAGCAGCTCATCAGGGTCCTACGAGCAGTACTTC. It yields the protein CASSSSGSYEQYF.